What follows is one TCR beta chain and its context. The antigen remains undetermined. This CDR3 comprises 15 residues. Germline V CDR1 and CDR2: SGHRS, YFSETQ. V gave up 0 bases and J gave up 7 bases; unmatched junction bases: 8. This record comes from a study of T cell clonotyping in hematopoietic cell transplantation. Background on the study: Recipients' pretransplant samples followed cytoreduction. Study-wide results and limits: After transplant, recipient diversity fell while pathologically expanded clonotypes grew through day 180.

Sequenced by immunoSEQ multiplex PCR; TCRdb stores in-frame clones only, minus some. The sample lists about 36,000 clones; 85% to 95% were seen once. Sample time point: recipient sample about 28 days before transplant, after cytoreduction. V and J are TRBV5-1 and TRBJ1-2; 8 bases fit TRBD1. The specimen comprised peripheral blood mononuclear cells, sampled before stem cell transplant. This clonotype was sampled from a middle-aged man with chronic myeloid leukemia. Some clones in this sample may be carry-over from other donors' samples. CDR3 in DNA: TGCGCCAGCAGCTTGGAGGCAGGGGGCCGAATTGGCTACACCTTC. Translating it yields CASSLEAGGRIGYTF.